The entry below describes one T cell receptor (beta chain). Its target is unknown. The germline V gene encodes CDR1 MGHRA and CDR2 YSYEKL. The CDR3 is made up of 15 amino acids. Trimming cost V 3 bases and J 11 bases; bases outside gene matches: 12. The data stem from a study of CD8+ T cells in alopecia areata. As for the study in general: Oral tofacitinib (5 to 10 mg twice daily) was administered to treated patients. Study-wide results and caveats: Lesional tissue from the scalp (especially in alopecia totalis/universalis) showed higher clonality than normal scalp.

Extraction and reverse transcription of RNA yielded cDNA as the sequencing template. The data were produced by immunoSEQ multiplex PCR, yet TCRdb's version contains in-frame clones alone and is incomplete. The repertoire has about 98,000 clones, over 40% of them found once; the top ten carry 0.79%. Both peripheral blood and punch biopsies of lesional scalp skin were obtained from patients who had alopecia areata. V usage is TRBV4-1 and J usage is TRBJ1-5, with TRBD1 matching 8 bases. This TCR derives from a human donor with alopecia areata. Sequenced material: CD4+ T cells sorted from blood. The CDR3: CASSQGTGGGSSQHF. Here the CDR3 DNA reads TGCGCCAGCAGCCAGGGGACAGGCGGGGGTAGTTCCCAGCATTTT.